These 18 T cell receptor beta chains came from one sample sequenced in a study of blood T cell repertoires in COVID-19. The repertoire was sequenced with immunoSEQ multiplex PCR; TCRdb's copy has only in-frame clones and lacks some. The table shows 250,000 to 300,000 clones, with 65% to 90% occurring only once. Sample: peripheral blood. Receptors were obtained from a man under 40 with active or convalescent COVID-19.

The chain links TRBV18 to TRBJ2-3, with 7 bases aligning to TRBD2. There are 18 residues in the CDR3. V gave up 3 bases and J gave up 2 bases; unmatched junction bases: 14. Germline loops: CDR1 KGHSH, CDR2 LQKENI. Here the CDR3 DNA reads TGTGCCAGCTCACCGGGAGGGGCCGAACTCCGGCACACAGATACGCAGTATTTT. This encodes CASSPGGAELRHTDTQYF.

The gene calls are TRBV29-1 and TRBJ1-1, with D perhaps TRBD1 (5 bases). The CDR3 extends over 13 amino acids. Per the germline V gene, CDR1 is SQVTM and CDR2 is ANQGSEA. The V and J ends lost 1 base and 4 bases respectively, with 10 bases between them. CDR3 region: CSVEVRGGTEAFF. CDR3 DNA: TGCAGCGTTGAAGTTCGCGGGGGCACTGAAGCTTTCTTT.

This chain uses TRBV6-5 with TRBJ1-3; no reliable D call. V lost 0 bases, J lost 0 bases, and 9 bases lay in between. In germline, CDR1 is MNHEY, CDR2 SVGAGI. CDR3 length equals 16 residues. DNA of the CDR3: TGTGCCAGCAGTTACTCTGGAGGCAGCTCTGGAAACACCATATATTTT. This translates into CASSYSGGSSGNTIYF.

The genes are TRBV9 and TRBJ2-1, with TRBD2 identical over 9 bases. Germline V CDR1 and CDR2: SGDLS, YYNGEE. The CDR3 is made up of 16 amino acids. The V gene end was trimmed by 3 bases and the J gene end by 5 bases; junction bases not matched to a gene: 9. DNA of the CDR3: TGTGCCAGCAGCGCCGTTACCAGCGGGGGGAACAATGAGCAGTTCTTC. Residues: CASSAVTSGGNNEQFF. Supplemented by reference TRBV9 and TRBJ2-1, the full variable domain reads DSGVTQTPKHLITATGQRVTLRCSPRSGDLSVYWYQQSLDQGLQFLIQYYNGEERAKGNILERFSAQQFPDLHSELNLSSLELGDSALYFCASSAVTSGGNNEQFFGPGTRLTVL.

The chain combines TRBV9 with TRBJ2-7; no clear D gene. Trimming shortened V by 4 bases and J by 0 bases, and 11 bases separated the two germline ends. The CDR3 totals 14 residues. The germline V gene has CDR1 SGDLS and CDR2 YYNGEE. In DNA, the CDR3 is TGTGCCAGCAGCATATCGACGGGCTCCTACGAGCAGTACTTC. It encodes CASSISTGSYEQYF.

This chain joins TRBV6-1 and TRBJ1-1; D is perhaps TRBD1 (5 bases). Per the germline V gene, CDR1 is MNHNS and CDR2 is SASEGT. The ends were cut back, 2 bases at V and 0 bases at J, with 10 bases in the middle. The CDR3 totals 15 residues. CDR3 sequence: CASSESGHVNTEAFF. CDR3 in DNA: TGTGCCAGCAGTGAATCTGGACACGTGAACACTGAAGCTTTCTTT.

The rearrangement links TRBV11-2 to TRBJ2-3; D is perhaps TRBD2 (6 bases). The CDR3 contains 15 residues. Germline-derived CDR1 and CDR2 are SGHAT and FQNNGV. Trimming cost V 1 base and J 3 bases, with 11 bases left between them. CDR3 region: CASSLGSGETDTQYF. CDR3 in DNA: TGTGCCAGCAGCTTAGGTTCGGGGGAGACAGATACGCAGTATTTT.

The CDR3 DNA reads as TGTGCCAGCAGCTTCGGAGGAGGCCAAGAGACCCAGTACTTC. Amino acids: CASSFGGGQETQYF. The chain uses TRBV5-4 and TRBJ2-5; TRBD2 is a possible D gene (5 bases). The CDR3 is 14 amino acids. Germline V gene sequence: CDR1 SGHNT, CDR2 YYREEE (reference sequence). V lost 2 bases and J 1 base, leaving 9 bases between the germline ends.

This chain connects TRBV10-1 to TRBJ2-3; possibly TRBD2 for D (5 bases). The CDR3 sequence is 16 residues long. Germline lookup yields CDR1 WNHNN and CDR2 SYGVQD (reference sequence). The V end was cut by 5 bases, the J end by 4 bases, with 19 bases between. The CDR3 bases are TGCGCCAGCAGTCTCCTGGCGGGTCCCCCCCCAGATACGCAGTATTTT. It translates to CASSLLAGPPPDTQYF.

In the case of this clone: The same CDR3 arises from other DNA sequences in this sample as well. The chain joins TRBV14 to TRBJ2-7; D remains unclear. Germline V gene lookup returns CDR1 SGHDN and CDR2 FVKESK. The germline V and J ends were trimmed by 4 bases and 0 bases, with 7 bases remaining between them. The CDR3 runs 13 residues. The CDR3 is CASSLGGSYEQYF. The CDR3 region has the DNA TGTGCCAGCAGCCTCGGCGGCTCCTACGAGCAGTACTTC. The full variable domain, completed using reference TRBV14 and TRBJ2-7, is EAGVTQFPSHSVIEKGQTVTLRCDPISGHDNLYWYRRVMGKEIKFLLHFVKESKQDESGMPNNRFLAERTGGTYSTLKVQPAELEDSGVYFCASSLGGSYEQYFGPGTRLTVT.

The chain has TRBV30 and TRBJ1-1, with 7 bases matching TRBD1. The CDR3 has 15 residues. V lost 0 bases and J lost 8; bases outside the gene matches: 12. Germline V CDR1 and CDR2: GTSNPN, SVGIG (reference sequence). CDR3 in amino acids: CAWSVNRGFGSEAFF. The CDR3 nucleotides are TGTGCCTGGAGTGTCAACAGGGGCTTCGGCTCAGAAGCTTTCTTT.

The rearrangement links TRBV25-1 to TRBJ1-2; D may be TRBD1 (6 bases). Looked up from germline, CDR1 is MGHDK and CDR2 is SYGVNS. The CDR3 has 14 amino acids. Trimming took off 4 bases at V and 4 bases at J, with 13 bases between the two ends. In nucleotides, the CDR3 is TGTGCCAGCAGTGCCCATGACAGGCTCTATGGCTACACCTTC. It translates to CASSAHDRLYGYTF.

The genes are TRBV7-2 and TRBJ2-5; 13 bases align to TRBD2. Germline CDR1 SGHTA, CDR2 FQGNSA. With 4 bases clipped from V and 4 bases from J, the junction kept 3 bases outside the gene matches. CDR3 length equals 15 residues. CDR3: CASSSGLAGRETQYF. The CDR3 DNA sequence: TGTGCCAGCAGCTCGGGACTAGCGGGGCGAGAGACCCAGTACTTC.

The chain employs TRBV19 and TRBJ1-1; TRBD1 is a possible D gene (5 bases). Germline V gene lookup returns CDR1 LNHDA and CDR2 SQIVND (reference sequence). V lost 4 bases and J 2 bases, leaving 17 bases between the germline ends. CDR3 length: 16 amino acids. CDR3 sequence: CASSTGAATPNTEAFF. CDR3 sequence (DNA): TGTGCCAGTAGTACTGGGGCAGCAACTCCTAACACTGAAGCTTTCTTT.

The V gene is TRBV30, the J gene TRBJ1-4, with D possibly matching TRBD1 (6 bases). Germline assignment: CDR1 GTSNPN and CDR2 SVGIG (reference sequence). V lost 2 bases, J lost 4 bases, and 17 bases lay in between. The CDR3 length is 16 residues. This CDR3 reads CAWSPWAPGDNEKLFF. The DNA of the CDR3 is TGTGCCTGGAGTCCGTGGGCCCCAGGGGATAATGAAAAACTGTTTTTT.

This clone was counted a single time. The chain recombines TRBV19 with TRBJ2-3; possibly TRBD2 for D (7 bases). The V and J ends lost 10 bases and 2 bases respectively, with 13 bases between them. The CDR3 runs to 13 residues. CDR1 is LNHDA and CDR2 is SQIVND in the germline V gene (reference sequence). The CDR3 nucleotides are TGTGCCACGGGGGGCTACTACACAGATACGCAGTATTTT. Translation: CATGGYYTDTQYF.

The rearrangement uses TRBV27 and TRBJ1-1, with D hard to call. The V end lost 3 bases, the J end lost 4 bases, and 15 bases lay between the germline ends. The CDR3 runs 15 residues. Germline loops: CDR1 MNHEY, CDR2 SMNVEV (reference sequence). DNA for the CDR3: TGTGCCAGCAGTTTTTTCGGGGTGGATTTCACTGAAGCTTTCTTT. Its protein product is CASSFFGVDFTEAFF.

The V and J genes are TRBV10-3 and TRBJ2-7; TRBD1 matches at 12 bases. CDR1 is ENHRY, CDR2 SYGVKD, per germline. V lost 11 bases, J lost 2 bases, and 7 bases stayed unmatched. The CDR3 runs to 14 residues. The CDR3 DNA reads TGTGCCGTATCCGGGACAGGGGGCACCTACGAGCAGTACTTC. This translates into CAVSGTGGTYEQYF.